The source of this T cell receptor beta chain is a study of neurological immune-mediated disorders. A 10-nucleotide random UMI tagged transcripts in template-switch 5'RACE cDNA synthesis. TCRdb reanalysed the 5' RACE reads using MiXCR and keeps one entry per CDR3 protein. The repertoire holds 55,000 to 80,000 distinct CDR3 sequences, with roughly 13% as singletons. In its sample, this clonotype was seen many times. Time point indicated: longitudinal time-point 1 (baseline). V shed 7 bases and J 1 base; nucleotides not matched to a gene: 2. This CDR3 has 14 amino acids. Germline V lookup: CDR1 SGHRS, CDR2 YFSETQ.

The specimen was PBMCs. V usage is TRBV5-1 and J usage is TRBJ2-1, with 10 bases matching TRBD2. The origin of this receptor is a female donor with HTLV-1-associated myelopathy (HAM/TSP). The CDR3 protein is CASGAGGSYNEQFF. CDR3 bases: TGCGCCAGCGGAGCGGGGGGGTCCTACAATGAGCAGTTCTTC.